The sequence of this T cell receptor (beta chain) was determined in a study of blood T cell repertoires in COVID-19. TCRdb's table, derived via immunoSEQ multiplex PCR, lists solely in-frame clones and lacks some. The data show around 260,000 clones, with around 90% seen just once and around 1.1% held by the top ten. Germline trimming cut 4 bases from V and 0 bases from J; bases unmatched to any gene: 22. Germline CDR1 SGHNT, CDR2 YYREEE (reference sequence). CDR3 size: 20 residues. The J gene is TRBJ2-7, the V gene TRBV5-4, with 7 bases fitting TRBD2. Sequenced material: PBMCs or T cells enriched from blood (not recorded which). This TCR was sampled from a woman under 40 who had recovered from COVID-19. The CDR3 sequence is CASSGERVAGVNGLSYEQYF. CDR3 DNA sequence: TGTGCCAGCAGCGGAGAGAGGGTAGCGGGTGTTAACGGCCTCTCCTACGAGCAGTACTTC.